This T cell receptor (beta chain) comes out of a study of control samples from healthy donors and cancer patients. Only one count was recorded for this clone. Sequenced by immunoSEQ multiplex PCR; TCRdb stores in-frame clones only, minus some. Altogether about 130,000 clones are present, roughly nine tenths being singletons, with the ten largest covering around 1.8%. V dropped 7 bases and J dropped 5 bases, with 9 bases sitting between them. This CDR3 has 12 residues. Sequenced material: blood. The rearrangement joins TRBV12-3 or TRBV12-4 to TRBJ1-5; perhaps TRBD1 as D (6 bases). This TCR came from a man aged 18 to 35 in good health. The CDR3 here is CASNRADQPQHF. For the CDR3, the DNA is TGTGCCAGCAACAGGGCAGATCAGCCCCAGCATTTT.